This T cell receptor beta chain is drawn from a study of blood T cell repertoires in COVID-19. Across the whole study: Sites across the United States, Italy and Spain contributed samples from acute and convalescent COVID-19.

Germline V CDR1 and CDR2: SGDLS, YYNGEE. The CDR3 is 18 residues long. The junction had 13 bases not matched to a gene; V was cut back by 0 bases and J by 8 bases. In the original workflow: Quantification of nucleated cells was approximated via reference gene primer amplification. The data were produced by immunoSEQ multiplex PCR, yet TCRdb's version contains in-frame clones alone and is incomplete. V, J and clone size reflect that table, while D and trimming were determined from the DNA. The table lists some 370,000 clones, around four fifths of them singletons, with approximately 5% in the top ten.

Material for sequencing was PBMCs or T cells enriched from blood (not recorded which). This receptor was taken from a woman between 50 and 59 years old who had recovered from COVID-19. V and J are TRBV9 and TRBJ2-1; 11 bases match TRBD2. CDR3 amino acids: CASSVAVSGGAIRHEQFF. The CDR3 region has the DNA TGTGCCAGCAGCGTAGCTGTTAGCGGGGGGGCCATAAGGCATGAGCAGTTCTTC.